This T cell receptor (beta chain) appears in the sequencing data of a study of blood T cell repertoires in COVID-19 (dated by TCRdb to 2018 to 2021). Study-wide context: Samples from collaborators originated in the United States, Italy and Spain and spanned both the acute and convalescent phases of COVID-19. Samples were obtained from the ongoing ImmuneRACE study (first 160 participants) and from 1,000 to 1,500 subjects provided by 6 global collaborators. The dataset comprised deeply sampled blood TCRbeta repertoires from subjects exposed to, actively infected with, or recovered from COVID-19. The material from the prospective study consisted of cDNA or gDNA derived from T cells, B-cell-depleted T cells, or PBMCs. Where available, HLA class I and class II types were obtained from metadata supplied by the sample provider rather than from assay-based typing. Sample metadata almost always included a de-identified subject ID, COVID-19 status, age in years and sex. A freely available public database, intended as a resource for researchers studying the immune response to SARS-CoV-2, is where the repertoires were released.

Each collaborating institution followed its own protocols to collect whole blood in K2EDTA tubes. For TCRbeta analysis, collaborators shipped samples in one of three forms: frozen whole blood, isolated PBMCs, or DNA extracted from either of those sample types. Study-level results and caveats: How much clinical and demographic metadata was included differed by source and by participant, and the metadata was provided uncurated.

As for this clone: Its recognized antigen is unknown. No per-base quality is available; no much larger clone lies one base away.

The immunoSEQ Assay, a bias-controlled multiplex PCR, was used to amplify TCRbeta CDR3 regions from genomic DNA. The study's processing was this. The number of nucleated cells in each sample was estimated from the amplification of reference gene primers within the assay. To quantify the absolute abundance of each unique TCRbeta CDR3 rearrangement, sequence reads were collapsed and filtered. For each sample, productive Simpson clonality was calculated as the square root of Simpson's diversity index over productive rearrangements. Imported from immuneACCESS, the table was reduced by TCRdb to in-frame sequences with V and J called. These copies leave out some clones; in studies compared against another copy, an unresolved V gene accounts for under half, and the cause of the remainder is not known. The V and J calls and clone size were taken over from that table, and D and trimming were inferred from the DNA. The sample table records about 190,000 clones; 80% to 90% of these occur just once. 1% to 1.4% of the sample rests with the top ten.

Taken from the germline V gene, the CDR1 and CDR2 loops are SQVTM and ANQGSEA. The V end loses 6 bases and the J end loses 7 bases, and a stretch of 13 bases separates them. The CDR3 numbers 11 residues from cysteine through phenylalanine. CDR3 DNA only is kept here, 33 bases in frame from base 1. This receptor was taken from a young man with acute or convalescent COVID-19. The sample comprised peripheral blood. The chain joins TRBV29-1 to TRBJ2-7; tentative D gene TRBD2, with 5 bases matching. The CDR3 reads CSVGSMSEQYF. The DNA sequence is given as TGCAGCGTGGGGAGTATGAGTGAGCAGTACTTC.